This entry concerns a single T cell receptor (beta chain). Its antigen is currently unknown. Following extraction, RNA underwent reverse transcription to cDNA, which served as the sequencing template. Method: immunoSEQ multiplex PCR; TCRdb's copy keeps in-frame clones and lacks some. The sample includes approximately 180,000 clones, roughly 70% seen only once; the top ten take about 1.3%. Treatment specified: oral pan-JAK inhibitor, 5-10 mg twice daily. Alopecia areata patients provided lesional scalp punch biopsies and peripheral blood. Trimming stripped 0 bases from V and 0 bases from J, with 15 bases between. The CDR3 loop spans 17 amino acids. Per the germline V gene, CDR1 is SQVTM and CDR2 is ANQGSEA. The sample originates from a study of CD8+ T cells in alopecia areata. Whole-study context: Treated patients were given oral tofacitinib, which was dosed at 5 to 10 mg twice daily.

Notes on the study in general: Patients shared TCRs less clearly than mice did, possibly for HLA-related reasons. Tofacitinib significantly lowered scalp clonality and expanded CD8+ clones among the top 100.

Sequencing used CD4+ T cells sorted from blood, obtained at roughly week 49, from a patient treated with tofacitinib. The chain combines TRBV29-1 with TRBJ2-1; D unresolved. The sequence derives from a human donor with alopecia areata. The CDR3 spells CSVEDTYGLSSYNEQFF. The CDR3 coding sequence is TGCAGCGTTGAAGACACCTACGGCTTGAGCTCCTACAATGAGCAGTTCTTC.